These T cell receptor beta chains were read from a single sample in a study of long-term antiretroviral therapy in people with HIV. TCRdb keeps only in-frame clones here, not all; method: immunoSEQ multiplex PCR. The sample holds roughly 17,000 clones; roughly 81% are singletons and the top ten take about 5.2%. The sequenced sample was unsorted PBMCs, obtained 0.5 years after starting antiretroviral therapy. The receptors here all came from a woman between 40 and 50 years old with HIV. Both conserved end residues are part of each CDR3. The D gene is left open where the match is weak. The size of a clone is reported for some rows only, either as once, few or many, or as a class for expanded clones.

>.|TRBV5-1|TRBJ2-3|.
CASRAFYSSTDTQYF
TGCGCCAGCAGGGCCTTCTATTCTAGCACAGATACGCAGTATTTT
>.|TRBV6-6|TRBJ1-5|.
CASSYADSGRQPQHF
TGTGCCAGCAGTTACGCGGATTCCGGCCGTCAGCCCCAGCATTTT
>TRBD1|TRBV28|TRBJ1-1|.
CASSDRGLQAFF
TGTGCCAGCAGTGACAGGGGGCTCCAAGCTTTCTTT
>.|TRBV5-1|TRBJ2-5|.
CASSARQETQYF
TGCGCCAGCAGCGCGCGCCAAGAGACCCAGTACTTC
>.|TRBV6-1|TRBJ2-7|medium-sized
CASRLGFSYEQYF
TGTGCCAGCAGGCTCGGATTCTCCTACGAGCAGTACTTC
>.|TRBV27|TRBJ2-3|once
CASSLRSTDTQYF
TGTGCCAGCAGTTTGAGGAGCACAGATACGCAGTATTTT
>.|TRBV10-3|TRBJ1-4|once
CAISERTEEKLFF
TGTGCCATCAGTGAAAGGACTGAAGAAAAACTGTTTTTT
>.|TRBV7-2|TRBJ2-5|.
CASSNQGTQYF
TGTGCCAGCTCCAATCAGGGGACCCAGTACTTC
>.|TRBV5-1|TRBJ1-2|.
CASSPGMSYGYTF
TGCGCCAGCAGCCCCGGGATGAGCTATGGCTACACCTTC
>TRBD1|TRBV18|TRBJ1-2|.
CASSPGQGNPNYGYTF
TGTGCCAGCTCACCGGGACAGGGTAACCCGAACTATGGCTACACCTTC
>TRBD2|TRBV6-1|TRBJ2-7|.
CASSTATSGAGEQYF
TGTGCCAGCAGTACGGCGACTAGCGGGGCGGGGGAGCAGTACTTC
>TRBD1|TRBV5-1|TRBJ2-1|.
CASSLRQGAYNEQFF
TGCGCCAGCAGCTTGAGGCAGGGGGCCTACAATGAGCAGTTCTTC
>TRBD1|TRBV19|TRBJ1-2|.
CASSPTGTNYGYTF
TGTGCCAGTAGCCCGACAGGGACTAACTATGGCTACACCTTC
>.|TRBV7-2|TRBJ1-5|once
CASSYTGTNQPQHF
TGTGCCAGCAGCTACACAGGGACCAATCAGCCCCAGCATTTT
>.|TRBV30|TRBJ2-3|.
CAYSRNQRADTDTQYF
TGTGCCTACTCTCGCAATCAAAGGGCGGACACAGATACGCAGTATTTT
>TRBD2|TRBV27|TRBJ2-1|.
CASSRGSSYNEQFF
TGTGCCAGCAGTCGCGGGAGCTCCTACAATGAGCAGTTCTTC
>TRBD2|TRBV14|TRBJ2-5|.
CASSHPAGLAYQETQYF
TGTGCCAGCAGCCACCCCGCGGGACTAGCGTATCAAGAGACCCAGTACTTC
>TRBD1|TRBV27|TRBJ2-5|.
CASSSLLRGLQETQYF
TGTGCCAGCAGTTCTCTCCTTAGGGGGCTCCAAGAGACCCAGTACTTC
>.|TRBV6-6|TRBJ2-7|.
CASGARGTSYEQYF
TGTGCCAGCGGGGCTAGGGGTACGTCCTACGAGCAGTACTTC
>.|TRBV19|TRBJ1-5|.
CASSESWPNQPQHF
TGTGCCAGTAGTGAATCGTGGCCTAATCAGCCCCAGCATTTT
>TRBD1|TRBV9|TRBJ2-7|few
CASSVEVGQTYEQYF
TGTGCCAGCAGCGTAGAAGTGGGACAGACATACGAGCAGTACTTC
>TRBD1|TRBV7-9|TRBJ1-5|once
CASSLGQGLNQPQHF
TGTGCCAGCAGCTTGGGACAGGGACTCAATCAGCCCCAGCATTTT
>TRBD2|TRBV7-2|TRBJ2-5|.
CASSPPSGGETQYF
TGTGCCAGCAGCCCCCCTAGCGGTGGGGAGACCCAGTACTTC
>.|TRBV5-6|TRBJ2-2|.
CASSLSRQLNTGELFF
TGTGCCAGCAGCTTGAGCCGGCAGCTGAACACCGGGGAGCTGTTTTTT
>.|TRBV25-1|TRBJ2-1|.
CASSVTYNEQFF
TGTGCCAGCAGTGTGACTTACAATGAGCAGTTCTTC
>TRBD2|TRBV9|TRBJ2-3|.
CASSASGLAGLSTDTQYF
TGTGCCAGCAGCGCTTCGGGACTAGCGGGACTGAGCACAGATACGCAGTATTTT
>TRBD1|TRBV27|TRBJ2-4|.
CASSRDRGNIQYF
TGTGCCAGCAGCCGGGACAGGGGCAACATTCAGTACTTC
>TRBD2|TRBV7-2|TRBJ2-7|.
CASSSYPGTSDYEQYF
TGTGCCAGCAGCTCCTATCCCGGGACTAGTGACTACGAGCAGTACTTC
>TRBD1|TRBV5-1|TRBJ2-5|.
CASSIGTDQETQYF
TGCGCCAGCAGCATCGGGACAGACCAAGAGACCCAGTACTTC
>TRBD2|TRBV11-2|TRBJ2-1|.
CASSLSPLAGGGGEQFF
TGTGCCAGCAGCTTGAGTCCGCTAGCGGGAGGAGGAGGAGAGCAGTTCTTC
>.|TRBV7-6|TRBJ2-7|.
CASSSLTRDEQYF
TGTGCCAGCAGCTCCCTCACCCGCGACGAGCAGTACTTC
>.|TRBV7-9|TRBJ1-2|.
CASSTNLRNYGYTF
TGTGCCAGCAGCACCAACTTGCGTAACTATGGCTACACCTTC
>.|TRBV5-5|TRBJ1-5|.
CASSPAGQGYQPQHF
TGTGCCAGCAGCCCAGCAGGGCAGGGCTATCAGCCCCAGCATTTT
>.|TRBV6-5|TRBJ1-1|.
CASSSDVQRGNTEAFF
TGTGCCAGCAGTTCGGACGTACAGAGGGGAAACACTGAAGCTTTCTTT
>.|TRBV18|TRBJ1-5|.
CASSQGRDQPQHF
TGTGCCAGCTCGCAGGGAAGGGATCAGCCCCAGCATTTT
>TRBD1|TRBV7-3|TRBJ2-7|.
CASSLPNPGQQTYEQYF
TGTGCCAGCAGCTTACCAAATCCGGGACAGCAAACCTACGAGCAGTACTTC
>.|TRBV5-4|TRBJ2-2|few
CASSLGVAANTGELFF
TGTGCCAGCAGCTTGGGGGTAGCGGCTAACACCGGGGAGCTGTTTTTT
>.|TRBV7-9|TRBJ2-5|.
CASSRGLRETQYF
TGTGCCAGCAGCCGAGGACTCAGAGAGACCCAGTACTTC
>TRBD1|TRBV10-3|TRBJ2-2|.
CAISVGSTGGTGELFF
TGTGCCATCAGTGTGGGGTCTACAGGGGGCACCGGGGAGCTGTTTTTT
>.|TRBV7-9|TRBJ2-2|.
CASSQSGRGGELFF
TGTGCCAGCAGCCAAAGCGGGCGGGGCGGGGAGCTGTTTTTT
>.|TRBV10-3|TRBJ2-1|.
CAIRARDGDNEQFF
TGTGCCATCAGAGCTAGGGACGGCGACAATGAGCAGTTCTTC
>TRBD1|TRBV6-1|TRBJ2-7|.
CASRTGQGHYEQYF
TGTGCCAGCAGGACGGGACAGGGGCACTACGAGCAGTACTTC
>.|TRBV7-6|TRBJ2-7|.
CASSLGVSSYEQYF
TGTGCCAGCAGCTTAGGAGTCAGTTCCTACGAGCAGTACTTC
>TRBD1|TRBV27|TRBJ2-1|.
CASSLEGARNEQFF
TGTGCCAGCAGTTTAGAGGGGGCGCGGAATGAGCAGTTCTTC
>.|TRBV4-3|TRBJ2-3|once
CASSQDMASTPSTDTQYF
TGCGCCAGCAGCCAAGATATGGCTTCAACTCCTAGCACAGATACGCAGTATTTT
>.|TRBV28|TRBJ1-1|.
CASSLEGLDTEAFF
TGTGCCAGCAGTTTAGAGGGACTGGACACTGAAGCTTTCTTT
>.|TRBV10-3|TRBJ2-7|.
CAISRDSYEQYF
TGTGCCATCTCCCGGGATAGTTACGAGCAGTACTTC
>.|TRBV10-2|TRBJ1-2|.
CASSETVSPAYGYTF
TGTGCCAGCAGTGAAACTGTCTCCCCCGCTTATGGCTACACCTTC
>.|TRBV28|TRBJ1-1|once
CASISIGGSGLNTEAFF
TGTGCCAGCATCTCAATAGGGGGGAGTGGGCTGAACACTGAAGCTTTCTTT
>TRBD1|TRBV28|TRBJ1-2|.
CASSSGTGVIGGYTF
TGTGCCAGCAGTTCTGGGACAGGGGTTATCGGTGGCTACACCTTC
>.|TRBV14|TRBJ2-7|.
CASSQGVEQYF
TGTGCCAGCAGCCAAGGAGTCGAGCAGTACTTC
>.|TRBV10-3|TRBJ2-7|.
CAISGGGGTGNYEQYF
TGTGCCATCAGTGGCGGGGGCGGGACAGGAAACTACGAGCAGTACTTC
>.|TRBV5-8|TRBJ1-2|.
CASSLRSEPHYGYTF
TGTGCCAGCAGCTTGAGGTCCGAACCCCACTATGGCTACACCTTC
>.|TRBV5-1|TRBJ2-2|once
CASRLGSGHTGELFF
TGCGCCAGCAGATTAGGATCAGGTCACACCGGGGAGCTGTTTTTT
>TRBD1|TRBV6-1|TRBJ1-2|.
CASSTDRGGNYGYTF
TGTGCCAGCAGTACGGACAGGGGAGGTAACTATGGCTACACCTTC
>.|TRBV7-8|TRBJ2-5|once
CASSPIADLQETQYF
TGTGCCAGCAGCCCAATAGCGGACCTCCAAGAGACCCAGTACTTC
>TRBD1|TRBV5-6|TRBJ2-5|.
CASSAGTGGPGTQYF
TGTGCCAGCAGCGCCGGGACAGGGGGCCCCGGGACCCAGTACTTC
>TRBD1|TRBV7-9|TRBJ1-4|.
CASSLGQGGKLFF
TGTGCCAGCAGCCTGGGACAGGGGGGAAAACTGTTTTTT
>TRBD2|TRBV7-2|TRBJ2-7|.
CASSRNGLAAYEQYF
TGTGCCAGCAGCCGTAACGGACTAGCGGCCTACGAGCAGTACTTC
>.|TRBV7-2|TRBJ1-5|.
CASSLVGQSNQPQHF
TGTGCCAGCAGCTTAGTCGGACAGAGCAATCAGCCCCAGCATTTT